One sample yielded the 10 T cell receptor beta chains listed below, sequenced in a study of patients and donors after allogeneic stem cell transplantation. MiXCR, run by TCRdb on the RT-PCR reads, gives a single entry per CDR3 protein. The profile shows roughly 940,000 distinct CDR3 sequences, roughly 18% of them singletons. Source material: blood, either unsorted or a sorted T cell fraction (not recorded which). The receptors shown here come from a human donor who was either an allogeneic HSCT recipient or a stem cell or donor lymphocyte infusion donor (not recorded which). It is not recorded whose cells these are; they may come from a transplant donor.

This clonotype was observed a few times. This chain uses TRBV5-1 with TRBJ2-7, with 11 bases that match TRBD2. Germline CDR1 SGHRS, CDR2 YFSETQ. The CDR3 is 15 residues long. The V gene end was trimmed by 4 bases and the J gene end by 3 bases; junction bases not matched to a gene: 6. For the CDR3, the DNA is TGCGCCAGCAGCGCCGGGACTAGCGGACTCTACGAGCAGTACTTC. This gives the protein CASSAGTSGLYEQYF.

This clonotype showed up just a few times. The chain has TRBV28 and TRBJ2-3; no clear D. CDR3 size: 13 residues. Germline lookup yields CDR1 MDHEN and CDR2 SYDVKM. The germline V and J ends were trimmed by 7 bases and 0 bases, with 8 bases remaining between them. The CDR3 spells CASTVSSTDTQYF. The CDR3, as DNA: TGTGCCAGCACAGTCTCTAGCACAGATACGCAGTATTTT. Based on the CDR3 plus reference TRBV28 and TRBJ2-3, the full variable domain is DVKVTQSSRYLVKRTGEKVFLECVQDMDHENMFWYRQDPGLGLRLIYFSYDVKMKEKGDIPEGYSVSREKKERFSLILESASTNQTSMYLCASTVSSTDTQYFGPGTRLTVL.

The genes are TRBV11-1 and TRBJ2-3, with D hard to call. Germline loops: CDR1 SGHAT, CDR2 FQDESV (reference sequence). CDR3 length equals 15 residues. Trimming cost V 4 bases and J 2 bases, with 13 bases left between them. The CDR3 DNA follows: TGTGCCAGCAGCTCCGGACCCACCCACACAGATACGCAGTATTTT. Protein product: CASSSGPTHTDTQYF. The full variable domain, with the rest looked up from reference TRBV11-1 and TRBJ2-3, is EAEVAQSPRYKITEKSQAVAFWCDPISGHATLYWYRQILGQGPELLVQFQDESVVDDSQLPKDRFSAERLKGVDSTLKIQPAELGDSAMYLCASSSGPTHTDTQYFGPGTRLTVL.

The genes are TRBV6-2 or TRBV6-3 and TRBJ1-1; D ambiguous. This CDR3 has 14 residues. Between the trimmed V and J ends, which lost 7 bases and 1 base, there was a span of 13 bases. Germline V CDR1 and CDR2: MNHEY, SVGEGT. CDR3 amino acids: CASIRAGRNTEAFF. The DNA of the CDR3 is TGTGCCAGCATTCGGGCCGGACGGAACACTGAAGCTTTCTTT.

V usage is TRBV7-2 and J usage is TRBJ2-1, with 7 bases matching TRBD1. The CDR3 runs to 16 residues. Germline V CDR1 and CDR2: SGHTA, FQGNSA. Trimming cost V 5 bases and J 7 bases; bases outside gene matches: 14. The CDR3 nucleotides read TGTGCCAGCAGCCGTGACAGGGCTCTAAGTCGGAATGAGCAGTTCTTC. Translation gives CASSRDRALSRNEQFF.

This clonotype was seen a handful of times. V usage is TRBV29-1 and J usage is TRBJ1-2, with D hard to call. Germline V gene lookup returns CDR1 SQVTM and CDR2 ANQGSEA. The CDR3 runs 14 residues. V lost 0 bases and J 4 bases, leaving 12 bases between the germline ends. DNA for the CDR3: TGCAGCGTTGAAGAAGGAGAGGGAGGCTATGGCTACACCTTC. Its translation is CSVEEGEGGYGYTF.

V usage is TRBV7-2 and J usage is TRBJ1-2; TRBD1 matches at 8 bases. The length of the CDR3 is 15 residues. The V gene end was trimmed by 5 bases and the J gene end by 1 base; junction bases not matched to a gene: 6. Germline V gene lookup returns CDR1 SGHTA and CDR2 FQGNSA. This CDR3 is CASSQGAGGNYGYTF. DNA of the CDR3: TGTGCCAGCAGCCAGGGGGCGGGAGGTAACTATGGCTACACCTTC.

The chain is built from TRBV10-3 and TRBJ1-1, with 7 nucleotides matching TRBD1. The V segment lost 6 bases and the J segment 4 bases; nucleotides outside the gene matches: 5. This CDR3 has 13 residues. Germline CDR1 and CDR2: ENHRY and SYGVKD. The DNA of the CDR3 is TGTGCCATCAGGACAGGGAGGGGCACTGAAGCTTTCTTT. Protein sequence: CAIRTGRGTEAFF.

This clonotype was recorded a few times. The V gene is TRBV9, the J gene TRBJ1-2; the D gene is possibly TRBD1 (5 bases). V shed 6 bases and J shed 7 bases, with 19 bases lying between them. Germline V CDR1 and CDR2: SGDLS, YYNGEE. The CDR3 loop spans 14 amino acids. The CDR3 region has the DNA TGTGCCAGCAACTCCGGTCGGGGGTCCCCTGGCTACACCTTC. The encoded protein is CASNSGRGSPGYTF.

The gene calls are TRBV5-1 and TRBJ2-5, with D perhaps matching TRBD1 or TRBD2 (5 bases each). V was trimmed by 5 bases and J by 4 bases, leaving 15 bases between them. The CDR3 is 14 amino acids. Germline loops: CDR1 SGHRS, CDR2 YFSETQ. In DNA, the CDR3 is TGCGCCAGCAGGGGGGAGAACTGGAGAGAGACCCAGTACTTC. It encodes CASRGENWRETQYF.